This T cell receptor beta chain was sequenced in a study of OX40 agonist ivuxolimab in advanced cancers. Study-level background: The costimulatory receptor OX40 (CD134) was targeted by ivuxolimab, a fully human IgG2 agonistic monoclonal antibody. Intravenous ivuxolimab was administered to patients every 2 weeks at six dose levels: 0.01, 0.1, 0.3, 1.5, 3 and 10 mg/kg. Among the approximately 50 dose-escalation patients, approximately 20 had hepatocellular carcinoma, 15 or so melanoma, 9 renal cell carcinoma and 9 head and neck cancer. In the dose-escalation cohort, 65% to 90% of patients were male, and the mean age was approximately 64 years, with a range of roughly 23 to 85. Prior anti-PD-1, anti-PD-L1 or anti-CTLA-4 therapy was permitted, and checkpoint inhibitors had been received by 30% to 40% of dose-escalation patients. Partial responses were achieved by three dose-escalation patients, of whom one had hepatocellular carcinoma and two had cutaneous melanoma. The point of sequencing TCRbeta in the periphery was to test whether ivuxolimab changed TCR sequence diversity and drove clonal T-cell expansion. The paper covers the monotherapy dose-escalation part of the phase I ivuxolimab trial, which included N of about 50 patients.

Genomic DNA was extracted from sorted cells for sequencing of the TCRbeta CDR3 region. The immunoSEQ Assay was used for sequencing of TCRbeta CDR3 regions. This is the immuneACCESS table as TCRdb keeps it, with only in-frame sequences that have V and J called. A part of the clones is gone; compared with another copy, unresolved V genes explain less than half, and the rest is unexplained. The sample yields 15,000 or so clones; 70% to 90% were counted once. Of the sample, roughly 30% falls within the top ten clones. Broader findings and caveats from the paper: Which antigens the clonally expanded peripheral T cells were specific for was not determined. On average, CD8+ T cells showed more expanded clones than CD4+ T cells after ivuxolimab. Low levels of normalized T-cell clonal expansion were also seen in some patients who did not respond. Partial responders in the 0.1-3.0 mg/kg groups had among the lowest normalized peripheral clonal expansion, especially among CD8+ T cells. At doses of 0.1 to 3.0 mg/kg, clonal expansion of both CD4+ and CD8+ T cells in blood was seen between baseline and week 6.

Patients with autoimmune disease history or receiving systemic immunosuppression were excluded from the trial. Peripheral blood for TCR sequencing was drawn from every dose cohort at baseline, at cycle 4 day 1 and at cycle 7 day 1. Samples came from an open-label, multicenter, first-in-human phase I dose-escalation trial of ivuxolimab. Adults with locally advanced or metastatic melanoma, renal cell carcinoma, hepatocellular carcinoma or head and neck squamous cell carcinoma were enrolled in the trial. Before TCR sequencing, CD4+ T cells and CD8+ T cells were sorted from peripheral blood as separate populations. As concerns this clone: What this receptor recognizes is not known. It has no much larger one-base neighbor in the sample; base qualities were not kept.

The germline V gene (reference sequence) gives CDR1 as GTSNPN and CDR2 as SVGIG. The CDR3, cysteine through phenylalanine, is 13 amino acids long. CDR3 DNA is the only sequence kept; it has 39 bases, read in frame from the first base. Here V drops 6 bases and J drops 4 bases, and the junction holds 4 bases not matched to any gene. This specimen was CD4+ or CD8+ T cells sorted from blood, taken in a trial of the OX40 agonist ivuxolimab. This receptor was identified in an adult with an advanced solid tumor such as melanoma, head and neck, liver or kidney cancer. Recombination linked TRBV30 to TRBJ1-1, and TRBD1 matches 11 of the central bases. Here the CDR3 is given as CACPGTGGTEAFF. The DNA is as follows: TGTGCCTGCCCCGGGACAGGGGGCACTGAAGCTTTCTTT.